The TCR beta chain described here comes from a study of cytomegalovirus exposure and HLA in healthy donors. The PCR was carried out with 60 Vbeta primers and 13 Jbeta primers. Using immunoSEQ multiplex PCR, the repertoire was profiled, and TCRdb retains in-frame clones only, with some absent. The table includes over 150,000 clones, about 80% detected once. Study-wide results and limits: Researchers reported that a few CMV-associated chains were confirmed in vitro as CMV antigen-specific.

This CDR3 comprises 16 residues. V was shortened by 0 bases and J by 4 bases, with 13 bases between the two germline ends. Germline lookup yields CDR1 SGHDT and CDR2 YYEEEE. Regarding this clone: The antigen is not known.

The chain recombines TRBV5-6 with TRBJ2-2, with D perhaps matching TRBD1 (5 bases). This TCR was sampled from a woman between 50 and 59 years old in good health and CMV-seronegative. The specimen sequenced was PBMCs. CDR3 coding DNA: TGTGCCAGCAGCTTGGGGACACTCCCTAGCACCGGGGAGCTGTTTTTT. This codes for CASSLGTLPSTGELFF. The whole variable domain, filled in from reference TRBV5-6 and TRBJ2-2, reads DAGVTQSPTHLIKTRGQQVTLRCSPKSGHDTVSWYQQALGQGPQFIFQYYEEEERQRGNFPDRFSGHQFPNYSSELNVNALLLGDSALYLCASSLGTLPSTGELFFGEGSRLTVL.